This is a list of T cell receptor beta chains from one sample in a study of blood T cell repertoires in COVID-19. Sequencing was performed with immunoSEQ multiplex PCR; in TCRdb, only in-frame clones are kept and a portion is missing. The data hold 130,000 to 150,000 clones, with about 77% observed a single time. The material sequenced was peripheral blood. Receptor source: a man aged 60-69 years with acute or convalescent COVID-19. Both conserved end residues are part of each CDR3. D genes are given only for firm matches. Clone sizes are given selectively: once, few, many, or a class where the clone is expanded.

CDR3aa: CASSFSSGRPNEQFF; CDR3nt: TGTGCCAGCAGCTTTTCTAGCGGGAGACCCAATGAGCAGTTCTTC; abundance: .; v_gene: TRBV7-8; j_gene: TRBJ2-1; d_gene: TRBD2
CDR3aa: CASSPGTDTQYF; CDR3nt: TGTGCCAGCTCCCCGGGCACAGATACGCAGTATTTT; abundance: .; v_gene: TRBV18; j_gene: TRBJ2-3; d_gene: .
CDR3aa: CASSAATGGEGYTF; CDR3nt: TGTGCCAGCTCAGCCGCTACAGGGGGTGAAGGCTACACCTTC; abundance: .; v_gene: TRBV18; j_gene: TRBJ1-2; d_gene: TRBD1
CDR3aa: CASKWGALLQETQYF; CDR3nt: TGTGCCAGCAAGTGGGGCGCCTTACTCCAAGAGACCCAGTACTTC; abundance: once; v_gene: TRBV6-5; j_gene: TRBJ2-5; d_gene: .
CDR3aa: CASSQGVWATTDTQYF; CDR3nt: TGTGCCAGCAGCCAGGGTGTCTGGGCTACTACAGATACGCAGTATTTT; abundance: .; v_gene: TRBV11-1; j_gene: TRBJ2-3; d_gene: .
CDR3aa: CASSLGREAQYF; CDR3nt: TGTGCCAGCTCACTCGGGCGGGAGGCGCAGTATTTT; abundance: .; v_gene: TRBV18; j_gene: TRBJ2-3; d_gene: TRBD2
CDR3aa: CASSFSSGELFF; CDR3nt: TGCGCCAGCAGCTTTTCCTCCGGGGAGCTGTTTTTT; abundance: .; v_gene: TRBV5-1; j_gene: TRBJ2-2; d_gene: .
CDR3aa: CASSTDSNTGELFF; CDR3nt: TGCGCCAGCAGCACCGACTCGAACACCGGGGAGCTGTTTTTT; abundance: .; v_gene: TRBV5-1; j_gene: TRBJ2-2; d_gene: .
CDR3aa: CASSLLAAGTDTQYF; CDR3nt: TGTGCCAGCAGCTTACTGGCCGCGGGGACAGATACGCAGTATTTT; abundance: .; v_gene: TRBV7-8; j_gene: TRBJ2-3; d_gene: .
CDR3aa: CASSEALSSGTGPYEQYF; CDR3nt: TGTGCCAGCAGTGAAGCTCTCTCGTCCGGGACAGGGCCCTACGAGCAGTACTTC; abundance: .; v_gene: TRBV6-1; j_gene: TRBJ2-7; d_gene: TRBD1
CDR3aa: CASSHVENNEQFF; CDR3nt: TGTGCCAGCAGCCATGTTGAGAACAATGAGCAGTTCTTC; abundance: .; v_gene: TRBV3-1/TRBV3-2; j_gene: TRBJ2-1; d_gene: .
CDR3aa: CASRTGEGTEAFF; CDR3nt: TGTGCCAGCAGGACAGGGGAGGGGACTGAAGCTTTCTTT; abundance: .; v_gene: TRBV28; j_gene: TRBJ1-1; d_gene: TRBD1
CDR3aa: CASTGLAGTDTQYF; CDR3nt: TGTGCCAGCACGGGACTAGCGGGAACAGATACGCAGTATTTT; abundance: .; v_gene: TRBV19; j_gene: TRBJ2-3; d_gene: TRBD2
CDR3aa: CASASGHRNEQFF; CDR3nt: TGTGCCAGCGCCTCGGGACATCGCAATGAGCAGTTCTTC; abundance: .; v_gene: TRBV6-5; j_gene: TRBJ2-1; d_gene: .
CDR3aa: CASSPGTSVKYNGQFF; CDR3nt: TGTGCCAGCTCACCAGGGACTAGCGTCAAGTACAATGGGCAGTTCTTC; abundance: .; v_gene: TRBV18; j_gene: TRBJ2-1; d_gene: TRBD2
CDR3aa: CASSLGGQGRSPLHF; CDR3nt: TGCGCCAGCAGCTTGGGAGGACAGGGGCGTTCACCCCTCCACTTT; abundance: .; v_gene: TRBV5-1; j_gene: TRBJ1-6; d_gene: TRBD1
CDR3aa: CARSNRGGGYTF; CDR3nt: TGTGCCAGAAGCAACAGGGGTGGGGGCTACACCTTC; abundance: once; v_gene: TRBV5-3; j_gene: TRBJ1-2; d_gene: TRBD1
CDR3aa: CASLRGGGQPQHF; CDR3nt: TGCGCCAGCCTCCGGGGAGGGGGACAGCCCCAGCATTTT; abundance: .; v_gene: TRBV10-1; j_gene: TRBJ1-5; d_gene: .
CDR3aa: CASSQGRQGLGGTEAFF; CDR3nt: TGTGCCAGCAGCCAAGGCCGACAGGGATTAGGGGGCACTGAAGCTTTCTTT; abundance: few; v_gene: TRBV3-1/TRBV3-2; j_gene: TRBJ1-1; d_gene: TRBD1
CDR3aa: CASSVTGEVETQYF; CDR3nt: TGTGCCAGCAGCGTGACAGGGGAGGTAGAGACCCAGTACTTC; abundance: .; v_gene: TRBV9; j_gene: TRBJ2-5; d_gene: TRBD1
CDR3aa: CAWSVQPTGGTEAFF; CDR3nt: TGTGCCTGGAGTGTACAACCTACAGGGGGCACTGAAGCTTTCTTT; abundance: .; v_gene: TRBV30; j_gene: TRBJ1-1; d_gene: TRBD1
CDR3aa: CASSSPGGTRGETQYF; CDR3nt: TGTGCCAGCAGCTCGCCTGGGGGGACTAGGGGAGAGACCCAGTACTTC; abundance: .; v_gene: TRBV7-9; j_gene: TRBJ2-5; d_gene: TRBD2
CDR3aa: CASSWRTAGNTIYF; CDR3nt: TGTGCCAGCAGCTGGAGGACAGCTGGAAACACCATATATTTT; abundance: .; v_gene: TRBV7-9; j_gene: TRBJ1-3; d_gene: .
CDR3aa: CASSPPIGSGNEQFF; CDR3nt: TGTGCCAGCAGCCCCCCTATAGGTTCGGGGAATGAGCAGTTCTTC; abundance: few; v_gene: TRBV5-6; j_gene: TRBJ2-1; d_gene: .
CDR3aa: CASSQSLLVTPDNEQFF; CDR3nt: TGTGCCAGCAGCCAGTCACTACTAGTTACTCCGGACAATGAGCAGTTCTTC; abundance: .; v_gene: TRBV7-9; j_gene: TRBJ2-1; d_gene: .
CDR3aa: CATSDLMEYNEQFF; CDR3nt: TGTGCCACCAGTGATTTGATGGAGTACAATGAGCAGTTCTTC; abundance: .; v_gene: TRBV24-1; j_gene: TRBJ2-1; d_gene: .
CDR3aa: CASSLGQGGQPQHF; CDR3nt: TGCGCCAGCAGCTTGGGACAGGGCGGTCAGCCCCAGCATTTT; abundance: few; v_gene: TRBV5-1; j_gene: TRBJ1-5; d_gene: TRBD1
CDR3aa: CASSPEAGRLREQYF; CDR3nt: TGTGCCAGCAGCCCAGAGGCAGGGAGGTTACGGGAGCAGTACTTC; abundance: .; v_gene: TRBV7-8; j_gene: TRBJ2-7; d_gene: .
CDR3aa: CASSQGGAGGNIQYF; CDR3nt: TGCGCCAGCAGCCAAGGCGGGGCTGGCGGAAACATTCAGTACTTC; abundance: .; v_gene: TRBV4-1; j_gene: TRBJ2-4; d_gene: .
CDR3aa: CASSISGQGYNEQFF; CDR3nt: TGTGCCAGCAGCATCTCGGGACAGGGCTACAATGAGCAGTTCTTC; abundance: few; v_gene: TRBV9; j_gene: TRBJ2-1; d_gene: TRBD1
CDR3aa: CASSLSTMAGELFF; CDR3nt: TGTGCCAGCAGCCTTTCGACAATGGCCGGGGAGCTGTTTTTT; abundance: .; v_gene: TRBV11-2; j_gene: TRBJ2-2; d_gene: .
CDR3aa: CASSPKGQRSYEQYF; CDR3nt: TGTGCCAGCAGCCCGAAGGGACAGCGATCCTACGAGCAGTACTTC; abundance: .; v_gene: TRBV14; j_gene: TRBJ2-7; d_gene: TRBD1
CDR3aa: CASSQVGGSLSYNEQFF; CDR3nt: TGTGCCAGCAGCCAAGTTGGGGGGTCCCTCTCCTACAATGAGCAGTTCTTC; abundance: once; v_gene: TRBV3-1/TRBV3-2; j_gene: TRBJ2-1; d_gene: .
CDR3aa: CASSVVGQGAEDTEAFF; CDR3nt: TGTGCCAGCAGCGTAGTAGGACAGGGGGCGGAAGACACTGAAGCTTTCTTT; abundance: .; v_gene: TRBV9; j_gene: TRBJ1-1; d_gene: TRBD1
CDR3aa: CASSLGFGGAYNEQFF; CDR3nt: TGCGCCAGCAGCTTGGGATTCGGTGGAGCCTACAATGAGCAGTTCTTC; abundance: few; v_gene: TRBV5-1; j_gene: TRBJ2-1; d_gene: .
CDR3aa: CASSQGQFNQPQHF; CDR3nt: TGTGCCAGCAGCCAGGGACAGTTCAATCAGCCCCAGCATTTT; abundance: .; v_gene: TRBV3-1/TRBV3-2; j_gene: TRBJ1-5; d_gene: TRBD1
CDR3aa: CASSVSGSLVNEQFF; CDR3nt: TGTGCCAGCAGCGTTAGCGGGAGTTTAGTGAATGAGCAGTTCTTC; abundance: .; v_gene: TRBV9; j_gene: TRBJ2-1; d_gene: TRBD2
CDR3aa: CASSWGPGGYTDTQYF; CDR3nt: TGCGCCAGCAGCTGGGGGCCAGGGGGCTATACAGATACGCAGTATTTT; abundance: .; v_gene: TRBV5-1; j_gene: TRBJ2-3; d_gene: TRBD1